The 20 T cell receptor beta chains in this list originate from one sample, sequenced in a study of cytomegalovirus exposure and HLA in healthy donors. The primer mix had 60 Vbeta and 13 Jbeta primers. Data came from immunoSEQ multiplex PCR; TCRdb stores just in-frame clones and leaves some out. Of around 180,000 clones in the sample, more than 80% were seen once. The source material was PBMCs. Every receptor here comes from a male donor in good health and CMV-seronegative.

This sequence joins TRBV25-1 and TRBJ1-2; possibly TRBD1 for D (6 bases). The V gene lost 1 base and the J gene lost 6 bases, with 24 bases spanning the gap. CDR1 and CDR2 (germline): MGHDK, SYGVNS. The CDR3 extends over 18 amino acids. The CDR3 DNA reads as TGTGCCAGCAGTGAATCTCCCGGGGGGAAGGGGGGCCGTCATGGCTACACCTTC. Translation: CASSESPGGKGGRHGYTF.

The gene calls are TRBV29-1 and TRBJ2-7; 13 bases are shared with TRBD2. The J segment lost 2 bases and the V segment lost 5 bases, leaving 6 bases of the junction unmatched. The CDR3 is 15 amino acids. The germline V gene has CDR1 SQVTM and CDR2 ANQGSEA. The CDR3 loop reads CSVILAGGPAYEQYF. CDR3 coding DNA: TGCAGCGTTATACTAGCGGGAGGGCCAGCCTACGAGCAGTACTTC.

The chain has TRBV30 and TRBJ1-2; 8 nucleotides line up with TRBD1. The trim removed 1 base at V and 7 bases at J, leaving 14 bases unmatched. The CDR3 sequence is 16 residues long. The germline gives CDR1 GTSNPN, CDR2 SVGIG (reference sequence). CDR3 nucleotides: TGTGCCTGGAGTGCAGGTTGGTCAGGGGGCGCAGGTGGCTACACCTTC. It yields the protein CAWSAGWSGGAGGYTF.

This CDR3 is CASSEGHLNTEAFF. The CDR3 DNA reads TGTGCCAGCAGTGAAGGACACCTGAACACTGAAGCTTTCTTT. The chain combines TRBV25-1 with TRBJ1-1, with D possibly matching TRBD1 (5 bases). With 2 bases removed from V and 0 bases from J, the gap between germline ends came to 7 bases. Germline assignment: CDR1 MGHDK and CDR2 SYGVNS. This CDR3 has 14 amino acids.

J is TRBJ1-4 and V is TRBV29-1, with 8 bases fitting TRBD1. The CDR3 has 14 amino acids. Germline lookup yields CDR1 SQVTM and CDR2 ANQGSEA. The V segment lost 0 bases and the J segment 7 bases; nucleotides outside the gene matches: 4. The CDR3 reads CSVEDHRGGEKLFF. Here the CDR3 DNA reads TGCAGCGTTGAAGACCACAGGGGGGGTGAAAAACTGTTTTTT. Drawing the rest from reference TRBV29-1 and TRBJ1-4, the complete variable domain is SAVISQKPSRDICQRGTSLTIQCQVDSQVTMMFWYRQQPGQSLTLIATANQGSEATYESGFVIDKFPISRPNLTFSTLTVSNMSPEDSSIYLCSVEDHRGGEKLFFGSGTQLSVL.

In its sample, this clone was seen once. At one end, the junction sequence differs from germline, possibly due to a read error. The sample carries other DNA sequences with the same CDR3. The V call is TRBV10-3, the J call TRBJ2-7; no firm D call. CDR1 and CDR2 from the germline V gene are ENHRY and SYGVKD. The CDR3 has 11 amino acids. The CDR3 DNA is TGCGCCATCAGTGCTTCCTACGAGCAGTACTTC. As protein: CAISASYEQYF.

The chain links TRBV2 to TRBJ2-1; D perhaps matches TRBD1 (7 bases). The CDR3 runs to 14 residues. Germline CDR1 reads SNHLY; CDR2 reads FYNNEI. V dropped 7 bases and J dropped 7 bases, with 17 bases sitting between them. CDR3 DNA: TGTGCCAGCATGCTTTTGGCAGGGGGGAATGAGCAGTTCTTC. Translation gives CASMLLAGGNEQFF.

CDR3 amino acids: CASSGVTVDEQYF. CDR3 nucleotides: TGTGCCAGCTCAGGGGTCACTGTCGACGAGCAGTACTTC. The genes are TRBV2 and TRBJ2-7, with a possible D match to TRBD1 (6 bases). Trimming stripped 8 bases from V and 5 bases from J, with 16 bases between. CDR3 size: 13 residues. Germline-derived CDR1 and CDR2 are SNHLY and FYNNEI.

This CDR3 is CASSTRDRNTEAFF. The CDR3 DNA reads as TGTGCCAGTAGTACCCGGGACAGGAACACTGAAGCTTTCTTT. The chain has TRBV19 and TRBJ1-1; 7 bases match TRBD1. This CDR3 spans 14 amino acids. Germline CDR1 is LNHDA and CDR2 is SQIVND (reference sequence). The ends lost 4 bases at V and 1 base at J; junction bases unmatched: 3.

V gene TRBV7-3 combines with J gene TRBJ2-5; TRBD1 agrees at 7 bases. Germline V gene data show CDR1 as SGHTA and CDR2 as FQGTGA. The trim removed 2 bases at V and 4 bases at J, leaving 4 bases unmatched. The CDR3 contains 14 residues. CDR3 residues: CASSLGQASETQYF. The CDR3 DNA follows: TGTGCCAGCAGCTTAGGACAGGCTTCAGAGACCCAGTACTTC. Filled out from reference TRBV7-3 and TRBJ2-5, the complete variable domain reads GAGVSQTPSNKVTEKGKYVELRCDPISGHTALYWYRQSLGQGPEFLIYFQGTGAADDSGLPNDRFFAVRPEGSVSTLKIQRTERGDSAVYLCASSLGQASETQYFGPGTRLLVL.

The chain combines TRBV5-4 with TRBJ2-1; 14 bases line up with TRBD2. The CDR3 consists of 15 residues. Germline V gene lookup returns CDR1 SGHNT and CDR2 YYREEE (reference sequence). Trimming at V came to 3 bases and at J to 6 bases, leaving 2 bases not matched to a gene. The CDR3 region has the DNA TGTGCCAGCAGCTCGGGACTAGCGGGGGTCAATGAGCAGTTCTTC. Its protein product is CASSSGLAGVNEQFF.

The chain joins TRBV5-1 to TRBJ1-3; 7 bases are shared with TRBD1. The CDR3 contains 17 residues. Germline-derived CDR1 and CDR2 are SGHRS and YFSETQ. Trimming removed 9 bases from V and 0 bases from J; junction bases left unmatched: 15. For the CDR3, the DNA is TGCGCCACCGAGATTCGACAGGGAAACTTCTCTGGAAACACCATATATTTT. Amino acid sequence: CATEIRQGNFSGNTIYF.

This chain joins TRBV5-1 and TRBJ2-5, with 9 bases matching TRBD1. TRBJ2-7 explains the end of the DNA better; the J call may be wrong. Germline lookup yields CDR1 SGHRS and CDR2 YFSETQ. The CDR3 length is 14 residues. CDR3 sequence: CASRVGQGPYEQYF. The CDR3 DNA reads TGCGCCAGCAGGGTAGGACAGGGGCCCTACGAGCAGTACTTC.

A few counts support this clone. V and J are TRBV7-6 and TRBJ1-5; tentatively, D is TRBD1 (5 bases). Germline CDR1 SGHVS, CDR2 FNYEAQ. The V gene lost 5 bases and the J gene lost 3 bases, with 11 bases spanning the gap. The CDR3 spans 14 residues. In DNA form, the CDR3 reads TGTGCCAGCAGCCAACAGGCGAACAATCAGCCCCAGCATTTT. Translating it yields CASSQQANNQPQHF. Based on the CDR3 plus reference TRBV7-6 and TRBJ1-5, the full variable domain is GAGVSQSPRYKVTKRGQDVALRCDPISGHVSLYWYRQALGQGPEFLTYFNYEAQQDKSGLPNDRFSAERPEGSISTLTIQRTEQRDSAMYRCASSQQANNQPQHFGDGTRLSIL.

In nucleotides, the CDR3 is TGTGCCAGCAGAGTGAGTGGGGCGGCTCAGCCCCAGCATTTT. This codes for CASRVSGAAQPQHF. The chain employs TRBV6-1 and TRBJ1-5, with a tentative D call TRBD1 (5 bases). Germline V gene data show CDR1 as MNHNS and CDR2 as SASEGT. The CDR3 sequence is 14 residues long. V was pared by 6 bases and J by 6 bases, with 15 bases between.

The rearrangement links TRBV28 to TRBJ2-4; maybe TRBD1 (6 bases). CDR3 length: 17 residues. V gave up 7 bases and J gave up 1 base, with 20 bases separating them. The germline gives CDR1 MDHEN, CDR2 SYDVKM. The CDR3 DNA follows: TGTGCCAGCAACGACCCCATGGGGCAGGGGGCCAAAAACATTCAGTACTTC. Protein sequence: CASNDPMGQGAKNIQYF.

The V and J genes are TRBV19 and TRBJ2-7; 9 bases line up with TRBD1. The CDR3 has 15 amino acids. V trimming: 5 bases; J trimming: 7 bases; junction bases outside the gene matches: 12. Germline values: CDR1 LNHDA, CDR2 SQIVND (reference sequence). In DNA form, the CDR3 reads TGTGCCAGTAGTTCCCGGGACAGGGCATTCTTGGAGCAGTACTTC. Encoded protein: CASSSRDRAFLEQYF.

This clone was picked up a small number of times. V and J are TRBV4-3 and TRBJ2-3, with 8 bases identical to TRBD2. Germline values: CDR1 LGHNA, CDR2 YSLEER. The CDR3 spans 16 residues. Unmatched junction bases numbered 6, after V lost 0 bases and J lost 4 bases. The CDR3 sequence is CASSQDTGGSSDTQYF. The CDR3 DNA is TGCGCCAGCAGCCAAGATACGGGAGGGTCTTCAGATACGCAGTATTTT.

The chain links TRBV5-1 to TRBJ2-1, with 9 bases fitting TRBD2. This CDR3 contains 15 residues. Losses at the gene ends were 5 bases for V and 0 bases for J; bases not matched to a gene: 3. Germline assignment: CDR1 SGHRS and CDR2 YFSETQ. CDR3 DNA sequence: TGCGCCAGCAGTGGACTAGCGAGCTCCTACAATGAGCAGTTCTTC. It encodes CASSGLASSYNEQFF.

The chain is built from TRBV7-6 and TRBJ2-1, with TRBD2 identical over 7 bases. Trimming at V came to 5 bases and at J to 6 bases, leaving 4 bases not matched to a gene. CDR3 length: 13 residues. CDR1 and CDR2 (germline): SGHVS, FNYEAQ. CDR3 nucleotide sequence: TGTGCCAGCAGCAAACCTAGCGGCAATGAGCAGTTCTTC. Amino acids: CASSKPSGNEQFF.